This paragraph reports one T cell receptor beta chain. V was pared by 6 bases and J by 6 bases, with 22 bases between. CDR1 and CDR2 (germline): MNHEY, SVGEGT. This CDR3 contains 16 residues. This entry comes from a study of blood T cell repertoires in COVID-19. Overall study: Italy, Spain and the United States were the sources of the convalescent and acute COVID-19 samples.

Generated by immunoSEQ multiplex PCR, the TCRdb table keeps only in-frame clones and is missing some. The table records 150,000 to 200,000 clones, about four fifths of them present only once. The chain recombines TRBV6-2 or TRBV6-3 with TRBJ2-3; TRBD1 might be the D (7 bases). Sequenced input: PBMCs or T cells enriched from blood (not recorded which). The receptor comes from a man aged 45 to 65 who had recovered from COVID-19. The CDR3 region is CASSAGGAGFGDTQYF. The CDR3 bases are TGTGCCAGCAGCGCAGGGGGAGCGGGCTTTGGGGATACGCAGTATTTT.